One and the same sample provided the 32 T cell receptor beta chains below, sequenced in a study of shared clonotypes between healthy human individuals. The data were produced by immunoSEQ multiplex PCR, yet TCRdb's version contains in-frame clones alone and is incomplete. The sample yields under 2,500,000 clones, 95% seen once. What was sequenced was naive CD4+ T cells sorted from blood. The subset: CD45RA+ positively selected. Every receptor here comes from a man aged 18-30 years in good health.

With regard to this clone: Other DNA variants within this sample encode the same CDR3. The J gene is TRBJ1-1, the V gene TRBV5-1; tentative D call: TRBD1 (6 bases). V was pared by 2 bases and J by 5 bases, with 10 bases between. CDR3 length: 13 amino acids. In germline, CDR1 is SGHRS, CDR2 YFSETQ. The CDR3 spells CASSLGGTTEAFF. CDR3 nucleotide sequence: TGCGCCAGCAGCTTAGGGGGAACGACTGAAGCTTTCTTT.

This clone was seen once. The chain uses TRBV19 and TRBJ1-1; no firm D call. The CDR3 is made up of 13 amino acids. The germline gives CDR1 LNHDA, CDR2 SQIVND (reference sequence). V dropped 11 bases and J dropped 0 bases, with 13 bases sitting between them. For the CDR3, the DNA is TGTGCCTGCCGGACCACCTTGAACACTGAAGCTTTCTTT. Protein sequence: CACRTTLNTEAFF.

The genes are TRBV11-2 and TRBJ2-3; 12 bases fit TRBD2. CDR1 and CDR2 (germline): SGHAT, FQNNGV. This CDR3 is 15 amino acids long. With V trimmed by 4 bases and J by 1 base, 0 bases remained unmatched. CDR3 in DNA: TGTGCCAGCAGCTCTAGCGGGGGGGGCACAGATACGCAGTATTTT. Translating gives CASSSSGGGTDTQYF. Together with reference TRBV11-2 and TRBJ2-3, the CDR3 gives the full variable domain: EAGVAQSPRYKIIEKRQSVAFWCNPISGHATLYWYQQILGQGPKLLIQFQNNGVVDDSQLPKDRFSAERLKGVDSTLKIQPAKLEDSAVYLCASSSSGGGTDTQYFGPGTRLTVL.

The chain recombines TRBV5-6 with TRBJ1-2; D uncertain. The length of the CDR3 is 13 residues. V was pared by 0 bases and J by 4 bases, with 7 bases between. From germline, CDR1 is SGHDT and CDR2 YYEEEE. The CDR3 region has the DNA TGTGCCAGCAGCTTGGCCTCTATCTATGGCTACACCTTC. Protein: CASSLASIYGYTF.

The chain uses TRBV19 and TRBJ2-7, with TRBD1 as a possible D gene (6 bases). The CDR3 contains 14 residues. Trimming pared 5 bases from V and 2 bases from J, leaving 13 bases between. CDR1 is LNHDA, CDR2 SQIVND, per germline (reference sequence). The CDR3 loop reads CASSPQGPPYEQYF. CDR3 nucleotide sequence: TGTGCCAGTAGTCCCCAGGGGCCCCCCTACGAGCAGTACTTC.

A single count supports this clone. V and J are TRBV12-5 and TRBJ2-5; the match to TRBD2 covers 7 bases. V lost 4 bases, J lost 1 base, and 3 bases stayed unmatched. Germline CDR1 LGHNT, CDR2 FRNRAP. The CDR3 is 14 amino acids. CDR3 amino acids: CASGWGGVQETQYF. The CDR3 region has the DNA TGTGCTAGTGGTTGGGGGGGAGTCCAAGAGACCCAGTACTTC.

In nucleotides, the CDR3 is TGTGCCAGCAGTTTAGCCGGGACAAGGAGCACAGATACGCAGTATTTT. This encodes CASSLAGTRSTDTQYF. This rearrangement joins TRBV28 to TRBJ2-3; D may be TRBD1 (6 bases). V was pared by 2 bases and J by 0 bases, with 12 bases between. Germline V lookup: CDR1 MDHEN, CDR2 SYDVKM. This CDR3 has 16 residues. The whole variable domain, remainder taken from reference TRBV28 and TRBJ2-3, is DVKVTQSSRYLVKRTGEKVFLECVQDMDHENMFWYRQDPGLGLRLIYFSYDVKMKEKGDIPEGYSVSREKKERFSLILESASTNQTSMYLCASSLAGTRSTDTQYFGPGTRLTVL.

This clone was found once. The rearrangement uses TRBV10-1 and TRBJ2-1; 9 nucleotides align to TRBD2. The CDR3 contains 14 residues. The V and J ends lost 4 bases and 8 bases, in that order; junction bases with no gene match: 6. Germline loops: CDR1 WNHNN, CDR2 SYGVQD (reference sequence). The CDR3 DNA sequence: TGCGCCAGCAGTGCTAGCGGGGCCGCGGATGAGCAGTTCTTC. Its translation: CASSASGAADEQFF.

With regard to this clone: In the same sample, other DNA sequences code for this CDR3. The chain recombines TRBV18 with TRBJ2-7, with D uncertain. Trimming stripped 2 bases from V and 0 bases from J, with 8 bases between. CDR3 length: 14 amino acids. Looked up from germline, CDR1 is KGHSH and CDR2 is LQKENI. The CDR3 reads CASSPRAASYEQYF. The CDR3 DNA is TGTGCCAGCTCACCAAGGGCGGCCTCCTACGAGCAGTACTTC.

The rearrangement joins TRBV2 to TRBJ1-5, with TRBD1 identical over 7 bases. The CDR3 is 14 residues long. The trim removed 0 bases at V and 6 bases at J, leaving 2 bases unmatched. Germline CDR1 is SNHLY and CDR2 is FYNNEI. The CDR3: CASSEAGTAQPQHF. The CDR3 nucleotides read TGTGCCAGCAGTGAAGCCGGGACAGCTCAGCCCCAGCATTTT.

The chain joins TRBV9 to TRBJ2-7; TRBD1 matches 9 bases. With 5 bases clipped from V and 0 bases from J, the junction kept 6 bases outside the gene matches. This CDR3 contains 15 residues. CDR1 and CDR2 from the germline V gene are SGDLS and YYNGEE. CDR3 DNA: TGTGCCAGCAGTTTTGGACAGGGGAGCTCCTACGAGCAGTACTTC. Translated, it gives CASSFGQGSSYEQYF.

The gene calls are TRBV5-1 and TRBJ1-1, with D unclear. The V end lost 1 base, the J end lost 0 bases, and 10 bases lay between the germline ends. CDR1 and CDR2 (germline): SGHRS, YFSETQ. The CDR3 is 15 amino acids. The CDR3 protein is CASSLTQTVNTEAFF. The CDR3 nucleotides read TGCGCCAGCAGCTTGACACAGACCGTGAACACTGAAGCTTTCTTT.

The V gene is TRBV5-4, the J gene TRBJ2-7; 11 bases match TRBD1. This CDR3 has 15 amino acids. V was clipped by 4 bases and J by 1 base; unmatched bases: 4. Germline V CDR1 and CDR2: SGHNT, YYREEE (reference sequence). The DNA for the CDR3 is TGTGCCAGCAGCGCGGGACAGGGGGGATCCTACGAGCAGTACTTC. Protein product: CASSAGQGGSYEQYF.

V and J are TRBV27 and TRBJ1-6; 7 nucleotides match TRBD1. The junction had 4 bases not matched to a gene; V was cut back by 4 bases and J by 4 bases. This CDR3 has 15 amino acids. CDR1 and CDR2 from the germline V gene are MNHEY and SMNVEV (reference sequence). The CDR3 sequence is CASSSLGQYNSPLHF. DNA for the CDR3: TGTGCCAGCAGTTCCCTGGGACAGTATAATTCACCCCTCCACTTT.

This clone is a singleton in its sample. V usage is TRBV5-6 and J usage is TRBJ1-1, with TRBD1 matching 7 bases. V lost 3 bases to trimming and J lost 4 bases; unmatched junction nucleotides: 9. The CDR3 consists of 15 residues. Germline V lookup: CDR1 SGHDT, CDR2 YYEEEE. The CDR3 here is CASSSGQSDITEAFF. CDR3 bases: TGTGCCAGCAGCTCGGGACAGAGTGATATCACTGAAGCTTTCTTT.

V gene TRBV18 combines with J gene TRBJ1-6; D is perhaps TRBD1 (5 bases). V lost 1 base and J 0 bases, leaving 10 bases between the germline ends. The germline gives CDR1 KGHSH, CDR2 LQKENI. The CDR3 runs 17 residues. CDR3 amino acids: CASSPQGPGSYNSPLHF. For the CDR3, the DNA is TGTGCCAGCTCACCACAGGGACCCGGCTCCTATAATTCACCCCTCCACTTT.

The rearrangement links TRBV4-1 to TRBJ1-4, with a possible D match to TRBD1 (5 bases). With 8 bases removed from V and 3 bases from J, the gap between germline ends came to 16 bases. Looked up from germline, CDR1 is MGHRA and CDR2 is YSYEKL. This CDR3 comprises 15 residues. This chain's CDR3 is CASPEDRGANEKLFF. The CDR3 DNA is TGCGCCAGCCCCGAAGACCGGGGGGCTAATGAAAAACTGTTTTTT.

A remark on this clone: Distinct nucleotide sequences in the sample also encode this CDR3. The CDR3 DNA follows: TGCGCCAGCAGCCAAGGAGGGACAGCCTACAATGAGCAGTTCTTC. Residues: CASSQGGTAYNEQFF. V usage is TRBV4-1 and J usage is TRBJ2-1, with 7 bases identical to TRBD1. After removal of 1 base from V and 2 bases from J, the junction contained 2 bases not matched to a gene. CDR1 and CDR2 from the germline V gene are MGHRA and YSYEKL. This CDR3 region has 15 residues.

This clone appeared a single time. CDR3 coding DNA: TGTGCCAGCAGCTTAGAAACAGGGCCAAATTCACCCCTCCACTTT. Residues: CASSLETGPNSPLHF. This chain joins TRBV5-4 and TRBJ1-6; D possibly corresponds to TRBD1 (6 bases). The CDR3 is 15 amino acids. Trimming removed 2 bases at V and 7 bases at J, with 13 bases between. Germline CDR1 SGHNT, CDR2 YYREEE (reference sequence).

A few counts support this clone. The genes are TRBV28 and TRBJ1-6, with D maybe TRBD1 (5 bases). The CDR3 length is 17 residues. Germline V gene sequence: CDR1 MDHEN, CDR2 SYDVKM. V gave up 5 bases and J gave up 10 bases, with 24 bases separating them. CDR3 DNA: TGTGCCAGCAGTACATTTTCGGGAAGAGGAAGGGGCTCACCCCTCCACTTT. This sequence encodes CASSTFSGRGRGSPLHF.

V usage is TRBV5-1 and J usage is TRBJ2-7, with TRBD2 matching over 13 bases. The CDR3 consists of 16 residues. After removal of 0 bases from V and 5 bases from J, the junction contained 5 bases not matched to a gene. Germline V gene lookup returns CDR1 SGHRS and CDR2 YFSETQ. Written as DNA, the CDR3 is TGCGCCAGCAGCTTGGGACTAGCGGGAGGCTCAAACGAGCAGTACTTC. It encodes CASSLGLAGGSNEQYF.

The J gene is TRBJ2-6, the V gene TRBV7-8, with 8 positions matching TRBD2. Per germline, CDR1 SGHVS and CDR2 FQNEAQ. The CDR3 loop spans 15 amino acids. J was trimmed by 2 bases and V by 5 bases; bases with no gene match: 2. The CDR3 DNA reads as TGTGCCAGCAGCCGGGGGGGCGCTGGGGCCAACGTCCTGACTTTC. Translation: CASSRGGAGANVLTF.

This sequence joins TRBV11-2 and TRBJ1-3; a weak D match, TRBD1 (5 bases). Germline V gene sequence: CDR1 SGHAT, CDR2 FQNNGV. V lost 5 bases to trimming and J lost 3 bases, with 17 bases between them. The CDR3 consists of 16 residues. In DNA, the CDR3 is TGTGCCAGCAGCCAAGGGGCTTCACGGGGTGGAAACACCATATATTTT. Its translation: CASSQGASRGGNTIYF.

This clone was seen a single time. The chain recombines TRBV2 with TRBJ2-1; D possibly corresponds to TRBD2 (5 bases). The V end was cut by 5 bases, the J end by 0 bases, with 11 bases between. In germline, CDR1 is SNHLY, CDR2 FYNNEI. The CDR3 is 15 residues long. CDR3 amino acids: CASSTAVSSYNEQFF. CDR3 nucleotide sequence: TGTGCCAGCAGTACAGCGGTGAGCTCCTACAATGAGCAGTTCTTC.

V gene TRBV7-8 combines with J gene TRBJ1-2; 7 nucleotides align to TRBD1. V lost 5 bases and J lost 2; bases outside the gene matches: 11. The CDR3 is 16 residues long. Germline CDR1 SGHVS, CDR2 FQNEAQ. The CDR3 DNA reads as TGTGCCAGCAGCCTCGGTACCGGACAGGCAAACTATGGCTACACCTTC. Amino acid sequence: CASSLGTGQANYGYTF.

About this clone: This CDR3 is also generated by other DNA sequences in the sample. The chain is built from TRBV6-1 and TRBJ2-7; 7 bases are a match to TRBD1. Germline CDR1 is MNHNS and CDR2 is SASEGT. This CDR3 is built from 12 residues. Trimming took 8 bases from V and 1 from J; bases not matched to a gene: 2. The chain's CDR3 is CASDRVSYEQYF. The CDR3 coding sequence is TGTGCCAGCGACAGGGTTTCCTACGAGCAGTACTTC.

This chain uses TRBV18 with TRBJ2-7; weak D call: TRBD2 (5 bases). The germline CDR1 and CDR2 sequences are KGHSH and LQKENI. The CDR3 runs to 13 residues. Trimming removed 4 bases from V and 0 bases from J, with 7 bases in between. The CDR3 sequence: CASSQLGSYEQYF. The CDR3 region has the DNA TGTGCCAGCTCACAACTAGGCTCCTACGAGCAGTACTTC.

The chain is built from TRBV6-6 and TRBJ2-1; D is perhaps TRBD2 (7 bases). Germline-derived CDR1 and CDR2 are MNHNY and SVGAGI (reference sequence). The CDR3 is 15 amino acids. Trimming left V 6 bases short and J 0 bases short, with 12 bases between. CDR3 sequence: CASRGGTPSYNEQFF. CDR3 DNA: TGTGCCAGCAGGGGAGGGACACCCTCCTACAATGAGCAGTTCTTC.

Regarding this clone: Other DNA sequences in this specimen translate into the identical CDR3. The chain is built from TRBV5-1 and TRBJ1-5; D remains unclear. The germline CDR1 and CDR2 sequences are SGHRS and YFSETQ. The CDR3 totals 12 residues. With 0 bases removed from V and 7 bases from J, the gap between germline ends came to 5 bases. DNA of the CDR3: TGCGCCAGCAGCTTGGATGGACAGCCCCAGCATTTT. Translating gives CASSLDGQPQHF.

CDR3 amino acids: CASSDPGAGGYTF. Written as DNA, the CDR3 is TGTGCCAGCAGTGACCCGGGGGCTGGTGGCTACACCTTC. The J gene is TRBJ1-2, the V gene TRBV6-1; maybe TRBD1 (6 bases). This CDR3 has 13 residues. Trimming took off 3 bases at V and 7 bases at J, with 12 bases between the two ends. In germline, CDR1 is MNHNS, CDR2 SASEGT.

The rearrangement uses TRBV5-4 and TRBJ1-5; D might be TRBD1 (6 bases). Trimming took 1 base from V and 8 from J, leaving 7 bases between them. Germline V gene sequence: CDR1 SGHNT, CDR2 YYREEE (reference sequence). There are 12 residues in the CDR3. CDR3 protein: CASSLRGEPQHF. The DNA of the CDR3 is TGTGCCAGCAGCTTGAGGGGGGAGCCCCAGCATTTT.

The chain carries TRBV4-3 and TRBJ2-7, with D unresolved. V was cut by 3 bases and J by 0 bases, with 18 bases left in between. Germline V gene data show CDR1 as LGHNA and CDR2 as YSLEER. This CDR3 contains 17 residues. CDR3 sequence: CASSQAVGVGGSYEQYF. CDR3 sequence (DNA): TGCGCCAGCAGCCAGGCTGTGGGTGTCGGCGGCTCCTACGAGCAGTACTTC.